The next 32 T cell receptor beta chains were all read from a single sample in a study of blood T cell repertoires in COVID-19. The protocol was immunoSEQ multiplex PCR, while the TCRdb copy is restricted to in-frame clones and leaves out a portion. The table records 400,000 to 500,000 clones, more than 80% of them present only once. Sequencing was carried out using peripheral blood. These receptors were obtained from a woman aged 25 to 39 with active or convalescent COVID-19.

The count of this clone is one. The rearrangement joins TRBV6-5 to TRBJ1-1; TRBD1 matches 8 bases. Germline V gene lookup returns CDR1 MNHEY and CDR2 SVGAGI. CDR3 length: 13 residues. V lost 8 bases, J lost 7 bases, and 9 bases stayed unmatched. For the CDR3, the DNA is TGTGCCAGCCAGGGACAGGACGGACTTGAAGCTTTCTTT. Translated: CASQGQDGLEAFF.

The gene calls are TRBV6-5 and TRBJ2-7; the match to TRBD2 covers 9 bases. The CDR3 loop spans 11 amino acids. Germline assignment: CDR1 MNHEY and CDR2 SVGAGI. CDR3 DNA: TGTGCTAGCGGGGGCGTAAGAGAGCAGTACTTC. This codes for CASGGVREQYF.

The rearrangement links TRBV2 to TRBJ1-2, with D unclear. Germline assignment: CDR1 SNHLY and CDR2 FYNNEI. The V end was cut by 7 bases, the J end by 6 bases, with 18 bases between. The CDR3 has 14 residues. The CDR3 DNA sequence: TGTGCCAGCAACCTCCCGGGATCTAGGGATGGCTACACCTTC. Translation gives CASNLPGSRDGYTF.

The CDR3 is CASRDSGGWETQYF. CDR3 DNA: TGTGCCAGCAGAGATTCAGGGGGCTGGGAGACCCAGTACTTC. This chain joins TRBV25-1 and TRBJ2-5; 8 nucleotides align to TRBD1. V dropped 6 bases and J dropped 5; count of bases not matched to a gene: 8. The CDR3 consists of 14 residues. Germline V gene lookup returns CDR1 MGHDK and CDR2 SYGVNS.

This rearrangement joins TRBV11-1 to TRBJ2-1; 11 nucleotides line up with TRBD2. V gave up 2 bases and J gave up 4 bases; unmatched junction bases: 4. This CDR3 has 16 amino acids. Germline V lookup: CDR1 SGHAT, CDR2 FQDESV (reference sequence). The CDR3 is CASSLRGLAAYNEQFF. CDR3 DNA: TGTGCCAGCAGCTTACGGGGACTAGCGGCTTACAATGAGCAGTTCTTC.

The sample holds one count of this clone. J is TRBJ2-2 and V is TRBV9, with 9 positions matching TRBD2. Germline V CDR1 and CDR2: SGDLS, YYNGEE. The V gene end was trimmed by 0 bases and the J gene end by 11 bases; junction bases not matched to a gene: 8. This CDR3 has 15 amino acids. The DNA of the CDR3 is TGTGCCAGCAGCGTAGAACCCGGTAGCGGGGGCGAGCTGTTTTTT. Translated, it gives CASSVEPGSGGELFF.

The chain couples TRBV10-1 to TRBJ2-7, with 8 nucleotides matching TRBD1. The CDR3 runs 14 residues. The germline V gene encodes CDR1 WNHNN and CDR2 SYGVQD (reference sequence). Unmatched junction bases numbered 10, after V lost 6 bases and J lost 6 bases. This CDR3 reads CASSQDRDHAEQYF. In DNA, the CDR3 is TGCGCCAGCAGCCAGGACAGGGACCACGCCGAGCAGTACTTC.

The gene calls are TRBV6-5 and TRBJ2-1, with TRBD1 matching 10 bases. J gave up 5 bases and V 5 bases, and 6 bases lay outside the gene matches. Germline CDR1 and CDR2: MNHEY and SVGAGI. The CDR3 extends over 15 amino acids. CDR3 bases: TGTGCCAGCAGTCACCGGGACAGGGGCGACAATGAGCAGTTCTTC. This translates into CASSHRDRGDNEQFF.

This clone was seen a single time. V usage is TRBV5-4 and J usage is TRBJ1-2, with D uncertain. The CDR3 spans 13 residues. Trimming removed 4 bases at V and 3 bases at J, with 10 bases between. In germline, CDR1 is SGHNT, CDR2 YYREEE (reference sequence). CDR3 in DNA: TGTGCCAGCAGCGTCATCGGGGACTATGGCTACACCTTC. Encoded protein: CASSVIGDYGYTF.

The chain carries TRBV20-1 and TRBJ2-3; no definite D call. V was clipped by 6 bases and J by 1 base, with 2 bases between them. CDR1 is DFQATT and CDR2 is SNEGSKA in the germline V gene (reference sequence). This CDR3 region has 10 residues. The CDR3 DNA reads as TGCAGTGCCGGCACAGATACGCAGTATTTT. This codes for CSAGTDTQYF.

V usage is TRBV5-8 and J usage is TRBJ1-4, with D perhaps TRBD1 (6 bases). The CDR3 totals 15 residues. The V and J ends lost 4 bases and 4 bases respectively, with 14 bases between them. Germline V gene data show CDR1 as SGHTS and CDR2 as YDEGEE. CDR3 protein: CASSLRTELNEKLFF. The CDR3, as DNA: TGTGCCAGCAGCCTGCGGACAGAGCTTAATGAAAAACTGTTTTTT.

The chain has TRBV27 and TRBJ1-1; 9 bases are a match to TRBD1. Germline V gene data show CDR1 as MNHEY and CDR2 as SMNVEV (reference sequence). The CDR3 consists of 14 residues. Trimming removed 7 bases from V and 1 base from J; junction bases left unmatched: 4. CDR3 sequence (DNA): TGTGCCAGCATACCGGGACAGGGGAACACTGAAGCTTTCTTT. Residues: CASIPGQGNTEAFF.

This rearrangement joins TRBV9 to TRBJ1-1, with D uncertain. Germline CDR1 and CDR2: SGDLS and YYNGEE. V lost 1 base and J 3 bases, leaving 10 bases between the germline ends. CDR3 length: 14 residues. The CDR3 DNA reads as TGTGCCAGCAGCGTACTTTTAACAGACACTGAAGCTTTCTTT. This translates into CASSVLLTDTEAFF. Full variable domain (rest looked up from reference TRBV9 and TRBJ1-1): DSGVTQTPKHLITATGQRVTLRCSPRSGDLSVYWYQQSLDQGLQFLIQYYNGEERAKGNILERFSAQQFPDLHSELNLSSLELGDSALYFCASSVLLTDTEAFFGQGTRLTVV.

The V and J genes are TRBV3-1 (or the pseudogene TRBV3-2) and TRBJ1-3; D is possibly TRBD1 (6 bases). CDR1 is LGHDT, CDR2 YNNKEL, per germline (reference sequence). The CDR3 contains 15 residues. V lost 6 bases and J lost 2, with 14 bases in between. CDR3 sequence: CASRQQGTAGNTIYF. The CDR3 DNA reads TGTGCCAGCAGACAACAGGGAACTGCTGGAAACACCATATATTTT.

This clone has only one observation. This CDR3 reads CASSQGSGSPIGYTF. For the CDR3, the DNA is TGTGCCAGCAGCCAAGGATCCGGGTCCCCCATCGGCTACACCTTC. V is TRBV3-1 (or the pseudogene TRBV3-2) and J is TRBJ1-2; D uncertain. This CDR3 comprises 15 residues. With 1 base removed from V and 8 bases from J, the gap between germline ends came to 17 bases. The germline V gene has CDR1 LGHDT and CDR2 YNNKEL (reference sequence).

The rearrangement uses TRBV9 and TRBJ2-7, with 7 bases lining up with TRBD2. The junction had 11 bases not matched to a gene; V was cut back by 4 bases and J by 4 bases. Germline V gives CDR1 SGDLS, CDR2 YYNGEE. The CDR3 spans 15 residues. The CDR3 here is CASSRGGSAQYEQYF. In DNA form, the CDR3 reads TGTGCCAGCAGCCGGGGCGGGAGCGCGCAATACGAGCAGTACTTC.

This clone was picked up one time. The chain employs TRBV18 and TRBJ1-1, with 8 bases matching TRBD1. This CDR3 contains 16 residues. Germline lookup yields CDR1 KGHSH and CDR2 LQKENI. The J segment lost 0 bases and the V segment lost 2 bases, leaving 5 bases of the junction unmatched. The CDR3 DNA follows: TGTGCCAGCTCACCAAGGACAGGGCCCCTGAACACTGAAGCTTTCTTT. This sequence encodes CASSPRTGPLNTEAFF.

V usage is TRBV11-2 and J usage is TRBJ2-1, with 7 bases identical to TRBD1. With V trimmed by 9 bases and J by 2 bases, 7 bases remained unmatched. In germline, CDR1 is SGHAT, CDR2 FQNNGV. The CDR3 runs 14 residues. CDR3 in amino acids: CASTTGVPYNEQFF. DNA for the CDR3: TGTGCCAGTACAACAGGGGTCCCCTACAATGAGCAGTTCTTC.

This clone was seen once. This chain uses TRBV2 with TRBJ1-4, with D unresolved. CDR1 and CDR2 from the germline V gene are SNHLY and FYNNEI. The CDR3 has 14 amino acids. V lost 7 bases to trimming and J lost 4 bases, with 13 bases between them. The CDR3 here is CASNGGSHNEKLFF. In DNA form, the CDR3 reads TGTGCCAGCAATGGAGGGTCCCATAATGAAAAACTGTTTTTT.

The rearrangement joins TRBV19 to TRBJ1-5, with D maybe TRBD1 (5 bases). The germline gives CDR1 LNHDA, CDR2 SQIVND (reference sequence). CDR3 length equals 15 residues. V was pared by 1 base and J by 6 bases, with 13 bases between. Here the CDR3 DNA reads TGTGCCAGTAGTATAGGTTCACAGGAAGGTCAGCCCCAGCATTTT. It yields the protein CASSIGSQEGQPQHF.

This sequence joins TRBV27 and TRBJ2-1; perhaps TRBD1 as D (5 bases). The V end was cut by 4 bases, the J end by 4 bases, with 11 bases between. The germline V gene has CDR1 MNHEY and CDR2 SMNVEV (reference sequence). CDR3 length: 14 residues. In nucleotides, the CDR3 is TGTGCCAGCAGTTCCTCAGGACAATACAATGAGCAGTTCTTC. It specifies CASSSSGQYNEQFF.

This rearrangement joins TRBV7-8 to TRBJ1-4; 7 bases align to TRBD1. The CDR3 is made up of 18 amino acids. Germline CDR1 is SGHVS and CDR2 is FQNEAQ. The trim removed 2 bases at V and 2 bases at J, leaving 11 bases unmatched. Written as DNA, the CDR3 is TGTGCCAGCAGCTTAAGGCCTCAGGGGGTAGTGACTAATGAAAAACTGTTTTTT. This translates into CASSLRPQGVVTNEKLFF. Full variable domain (outside the CDR3, taken from reference TRBV7-8 and TRBJ1-4): GAGVSQSPRYKVAKRGQDVALRCDPISGHVSLFWYQQALGQGPEFLTYFQNEAQLDKSGLPSDRFFAERPEGSVSTLKIQRTQQEDSAVYLCASSLRPQGVVTNEKLFFGSGTQLSVL.

The chain recombines TRBV5-6 with TRBJ1-2; D not resolved. The CDR3 runs 11 residues. Germline CDR1 and CDR2: SGHDT and YYEEEE. V lost 4 bases and J lost 8, with 9 bases in between. In DNA, the CDR3 is TGTGCCAGCAGCCGAGACTTCGGCTACACCTTC. It codes for CASSRDFGYTF.

This rearrangement joins TRBV10-3 to TRBJ2-2; D is unresolved. Between the trimmed V and J ends, which lost 10 bases and 4 bases, there was a span of 7 bases. The CDR3 length is 11 residues. Germline V gene data show CDR1 as ENHRY and CDR2 as SYGVKD. The CDR3 sequence: CATLATGELFF. The CDR3, as DNA: TGTGCCACCTTAGCCACCGGGGAGCTGTTTTTT.

The J gene is TRBJ1-5, the V gene TRBV4-2, with D possibly TRBD1 on 5 matching bases. The CDR3 is made up of 14 amino acids. Germline V CDR1 and CDR2: LGHNA, YNFKEQ. Between the trimmed V and J ends, which lost 1 base and 4 bases, there was a span of 8 bases. CDR3 loop: CASSQGRGNQPQHF. The CDR3 DNA follows: TGTGCCAGCAGCCAAGGTCGGGGGAATCAGCCCCAGCATTTT.

The chain combines TRBV12-2 with TRBJ2-7; TRBD2 is the table's D call, not checked against the DNA. TRBV12-2 is recorded as a pseudogene. The CDR3 is 12 amino acids. The CDR3 is CASRSYSYEQYF. DNA of the CDR3: TGTGCAAGTCGCTCGTACTCCTACGAGCAGTACTTC.

The chain couples TRBV11-3 to TRBJ2-7; 7 positions match TRBD2. V lost 0 bases and J lost 12; bases outside the gene matches: 26. CDR3 length: 19 residues. Germline V gene sequence: CDR1 SGHNT, CDR2 YENEEA. CDR3 region: CASSLDGGVPPDEQWSAYF. The CDR3 nucleotides are TGTGCCAGCAGCTTAGATGGGGGGGTTCCTCCTGACGAGCAGTGGAGCGCGTACTTC.

The chain has TRBV7-9 and TRBJ2-3; the D is unclear. The CDR3 runs to 14 residues. Germline CDR1 reads SEHNR; CDR2 reads FQNEAQ (reference sequence). Trimming removed 5 bases from V and 3 bases from J, with 12 bases in between. This chain's CDR3 is CASSPLAVTDTQYF. The CDR3 DNA reads TGTGCCAGCAGCCCTTTGGCGGTGACAGATACGCAGTATTTT.

The chain couples TRBV5-4 to TRBJ2-2, with 12 bases that match TRBD2. J gave up 0 bases and V 0 bases, and 3 bases lay outside the gene matches. This CDR3 contains 18 residues. CDR1 SGHNT and CDR2 YYREEE come from the germline V gene (reference sequence). CDR3 amino acids: CASSLAASGRANTGELFF. CDR3 DNA sequence: TGTGCCAGCAGCTTGGCGGCTAGCGGGAGGGCGAACACCGGGGAGCTGTTTTTT.

This chain links TRBV5-8 with TRBJ2-3; no definite D call. Trimming stripped 3 bases from V and 2 bases from J, with 4 bases between. From germline, CDR1 is SGHTS and CDR2 YDEGEE. The CDR3 has 12 amino acids. The CDR3 sequence: CASSYYTDTQYF. CDR3 nucleotides: TGTGCCAGCAGCTATTACACAGATACGCAGTATTTT.

This clone has only one observation. Different DNA sequences within this sample yield the same CDR3. The rearrangement links TRBV6-5 to TRBJ2-7; maybe TRBD1 (5 bases). The CDR3 length is 12 residues. Germline V gene data show CDR1 as MNHEY and CDR2 as SVGAGI. V was shortened by 6 bases and J by 0 bases, with 6 bases between the two germline ends. DNA of the CDR3: TGTGCCAGCAGAGACAGCTCCTACGAGCAGTACTTC. Its translation is CASRDSSYEQYF.

This clone was found a few times. The chain has TRBV11-1 and TRBJ2-7, with 7 bases identical to TRBD1. V dropped 6 bases and J dropped 2; count of bases not matched to a gene: 4. Germline V gene lookup returns CDR1 SGHAT and CDR2 FQDESV (reference sequence). This CDR3 is built from 13 residues. CDR3 DNA sequence: TGTGCCAGCAGTGACAGGGACGCCTACGAGCAGTACTTC. It specifies CASSDRDAYEQYF.